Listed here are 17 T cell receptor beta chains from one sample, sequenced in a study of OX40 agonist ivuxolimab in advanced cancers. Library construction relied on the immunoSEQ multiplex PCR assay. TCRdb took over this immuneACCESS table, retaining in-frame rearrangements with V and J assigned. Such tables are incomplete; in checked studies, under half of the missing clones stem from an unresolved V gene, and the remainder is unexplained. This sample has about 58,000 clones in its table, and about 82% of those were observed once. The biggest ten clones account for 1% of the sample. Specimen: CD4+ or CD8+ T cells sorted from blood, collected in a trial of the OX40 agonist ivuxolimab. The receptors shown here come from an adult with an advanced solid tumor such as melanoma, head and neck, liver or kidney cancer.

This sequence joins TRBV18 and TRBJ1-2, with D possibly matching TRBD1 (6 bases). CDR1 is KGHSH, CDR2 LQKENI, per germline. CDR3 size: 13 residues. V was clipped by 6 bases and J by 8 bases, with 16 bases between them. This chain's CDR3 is CASSIAQGYGYTF. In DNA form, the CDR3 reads TGTGCCAGCTCCATAGCACAGGGTTACGGCTACACCTTC.

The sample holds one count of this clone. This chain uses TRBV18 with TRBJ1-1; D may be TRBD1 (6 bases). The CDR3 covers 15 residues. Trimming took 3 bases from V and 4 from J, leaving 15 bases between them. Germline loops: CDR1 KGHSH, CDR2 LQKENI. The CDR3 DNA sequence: TGTGCCAGCTCACCGGAGGGAGGAGGGGGCACTGAAGCTTTCTTT. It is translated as CASSPEGGGGTEAFF.

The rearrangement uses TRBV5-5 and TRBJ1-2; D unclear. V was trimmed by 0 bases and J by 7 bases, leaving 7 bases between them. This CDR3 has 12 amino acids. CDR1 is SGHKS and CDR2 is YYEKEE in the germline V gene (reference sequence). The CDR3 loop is CASSLAVSGYTF. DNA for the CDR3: TGTGCCAGCAGCTTGGCCGTCAGTGGCTACACCTTC.

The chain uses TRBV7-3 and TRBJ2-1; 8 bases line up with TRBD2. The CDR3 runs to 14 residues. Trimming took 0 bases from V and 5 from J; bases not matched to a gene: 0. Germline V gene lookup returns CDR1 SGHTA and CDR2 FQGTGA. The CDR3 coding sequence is TGTGCCAGCAGCTTAACGCGGGGGGACAATGAGCAGTTCTTC. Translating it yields CASSLTRGDNEQFF.

CDR3 in DNA: TGTGCCAGCAGTTATATCCGGGAGAATTCACCCCTCCACTTT. Its translation: CASSYIRENSPLHF. This chain joins TRBV6-5 and TRBJ1-6; D is undetermined. Germline V gene data show CDR1 as MNHEY and CDR2 as SVGAGI. CDR3 size: 14 residues. The V gene lost 3 bases and the J gene lost 7 bases, with 10 bases spanning the gap.

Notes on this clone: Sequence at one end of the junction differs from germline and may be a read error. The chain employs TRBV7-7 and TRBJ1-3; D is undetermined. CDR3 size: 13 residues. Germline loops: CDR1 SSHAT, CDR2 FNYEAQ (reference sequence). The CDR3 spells CASSLGYGNTIYF. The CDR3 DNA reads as TGTGCTAGCAGCTTAGGATACGGAAACACCATATATTTT.

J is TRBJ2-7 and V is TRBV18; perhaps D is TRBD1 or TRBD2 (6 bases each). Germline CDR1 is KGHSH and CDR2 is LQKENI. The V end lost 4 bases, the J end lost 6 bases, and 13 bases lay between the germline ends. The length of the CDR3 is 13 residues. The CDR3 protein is CASSRTEGGEQYF. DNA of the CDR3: TGTGCCAGCTCACGGACCGAGGGGGGCGAGCAGTACTTC.

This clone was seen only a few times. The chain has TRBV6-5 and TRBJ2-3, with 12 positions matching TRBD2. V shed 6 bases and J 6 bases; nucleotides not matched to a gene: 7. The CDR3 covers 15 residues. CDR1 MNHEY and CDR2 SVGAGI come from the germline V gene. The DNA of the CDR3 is TGTGCCAGCAGATCACTAGCGGGGGGACCGGATACGCAGTATTTT. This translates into CASRSLAGGPDTQYF.

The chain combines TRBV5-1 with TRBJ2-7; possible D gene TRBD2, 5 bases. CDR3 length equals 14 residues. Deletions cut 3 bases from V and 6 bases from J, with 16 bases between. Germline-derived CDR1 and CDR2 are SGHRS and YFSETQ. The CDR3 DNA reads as TGCGCCAGCAGCTCACCCCTTCTAGCATCCGAGCAGTACTTC. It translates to CASSSPLLASEQYF.

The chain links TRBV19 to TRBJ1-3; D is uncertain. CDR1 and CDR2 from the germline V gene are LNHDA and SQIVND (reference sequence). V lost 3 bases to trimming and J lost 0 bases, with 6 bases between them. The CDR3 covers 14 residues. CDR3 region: CASSIVGSGNTIYF. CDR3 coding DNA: TGTGCCAGTAGTATTGTTGGCTCTGGAAACACCATATATTTT.

CDR3 DNA: TGTGCCAGCAGCGTAGGGACAGGGGGTAAGGGGACTGAAGCTTTCTTT. This encodes CASSVGTGGKGTEAFF. This rearrangement joins TRBV9 to TRBJ1-1; 10 bases line up with TRBD1. CDR1 and CDR2 from the germline V gene are SGDLS and YYNGEE. Losses at the gene ends were 0 bases for V and 5 bases for J; bases not matched to a gene: 7. There are 16 residues in the CDR3. The full variable domain, with the rest looked up from reference TRBV9 and TRBJ1-1, is DSGVTQTPKHLITATGQRVTLRCSPRSGDLSVYWYQQSLDQGLQFLIQYYNGEERAKGNILERFSAQQFPDLHSELNLSSLELGDSALYFCASSVGTGGKGTEAFFGQGTRLTVV.

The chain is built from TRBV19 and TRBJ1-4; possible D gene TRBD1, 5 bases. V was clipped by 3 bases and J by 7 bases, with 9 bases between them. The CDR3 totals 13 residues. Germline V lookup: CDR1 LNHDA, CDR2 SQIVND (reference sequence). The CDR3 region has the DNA TGTGCCAGTAGTATTCTGAGGGGTGAAAAACTGTTTTTT. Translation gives CASSILRGEKLFF.

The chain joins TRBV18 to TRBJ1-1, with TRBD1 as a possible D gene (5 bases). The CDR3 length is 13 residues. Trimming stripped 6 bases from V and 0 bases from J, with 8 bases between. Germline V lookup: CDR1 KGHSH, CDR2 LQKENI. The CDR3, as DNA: TGTGCCAGCTCCGGGGGTTTGAACACTGAAGCTTTCTTT. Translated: CASSGGLNTEAFF.

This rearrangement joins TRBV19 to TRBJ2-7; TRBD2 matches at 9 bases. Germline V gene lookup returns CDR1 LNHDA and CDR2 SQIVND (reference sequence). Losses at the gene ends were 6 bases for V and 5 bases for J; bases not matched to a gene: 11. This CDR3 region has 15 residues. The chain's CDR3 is CASSRQAGGRHEQYF. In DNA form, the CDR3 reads TGTGCCAGTAGCAGACAAGCGGGGGGCCGCCACGAGCAGTACTTC.

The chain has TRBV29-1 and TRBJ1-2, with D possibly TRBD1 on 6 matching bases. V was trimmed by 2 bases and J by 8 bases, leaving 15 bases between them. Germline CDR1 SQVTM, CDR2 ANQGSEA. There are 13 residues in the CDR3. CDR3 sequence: CSVETGPSGGYTF. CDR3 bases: TGCAGCGTTGAAACAGGGCCATCGGGAGGCTACACCTTC.

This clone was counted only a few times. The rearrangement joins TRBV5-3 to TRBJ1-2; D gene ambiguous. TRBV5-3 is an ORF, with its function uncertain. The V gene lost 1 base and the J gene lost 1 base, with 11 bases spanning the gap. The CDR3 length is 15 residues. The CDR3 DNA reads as TGTGCCAGAAGCTTGCCGGGAAGGTGTAACTATGGCTACACCTTC. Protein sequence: CARSLPGRCNYGYTF.

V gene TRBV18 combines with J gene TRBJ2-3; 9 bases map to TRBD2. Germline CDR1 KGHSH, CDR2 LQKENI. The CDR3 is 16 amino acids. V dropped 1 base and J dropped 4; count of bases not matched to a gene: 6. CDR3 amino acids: CASSPLASGGSDTQYF. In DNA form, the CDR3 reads TGTGCCAGCTCACCACTTGCCAGCGGGGGGTCAGATACGCAGTATTTT.